This TCR beta chain was profiled in a study of regulatory and conventional T cells in RAG deficiency. The study's findings and limits: Shannon entropy was markedly lower and Simpson indices higher in RAG-deficient patients than control T-cell subsets. Patient subsets had shorter CDR3s; Omenn Treg-Tconv overlap exceeded 85%.

Per the germline V gene, CDR1 is MNHEY and CDR2 is SMNVEV (reference sequence). The length of the CDR3 is 15 residues. V was pared by 6 bases and J by 7 bases, with 22 bases between. As regards this clone: Its antigen remains unidentified.

Conventional CD4+ T cells were sorted from blood as CD25-low CD127-high cells. Patients had RAG deficiency: one SCID, two Omenn, about 5 CID/atypical SCID. Sequenced by immunoSEQ multiplex PCR; TCRdb stores in-frame clones only, minus some. The sample shows some 700 clones, around two fifths of them seen only once. The rearrangement joins TRBV27 to TRBJ2-7; possible D gene TRBD2, 6 bases. This clonotype was obtained from a human donor with RAG deficiency presenting as severe combined immunodeficiency. The sequenced sample consisted of CD4+ effector T cells sorted from blood. The CDR3 nucleotides are TGTGCCAGCAGCTTGGATCCGCGGGGTTGGGGGGAGCAGTACTTC. Translating gives CASSLDPRGWGEQYF.